A selection of T cell receptor beta chains follows, all from one sample in a study of blood T cell repertoires in COVID-19. Measured with immunoSEQ multiplex PCR; TCRdb has only the in-frame clones, and not every one. This sample has about 74,000 clones; around 75% occur once, and the top ten carry under 25%. The specimen sequenced was peripheral blood. The receptors come from a man in his 70s with acute or convalescent COVID-19. Each CDR3 is given with its conserved first and last residue. Each record gives: D gene, J gene, V gene, clone size, CDR3 protein, CDR3 DNA. D genes are given only for firm matches. Size tells how often a clone was seen (once, few, many) or the class of an expanded clone, and some rows leave it out.

TRBD2,TRBJ2-1,TRBV24-1,NA,CATSGAGGPSEQFF,TGTGCCACCAGTGGGGCGGGAGGGCCGAGTGAGCAGTTCTTC
NA,TRBJ2-3,TRBV4-1,NA,CASSQIQADTQYF,TGCGCCAGCAGCCAAATCCAGGCAGATACGCAGTATTTT
TRBD1,TRBJ2-7,TRBV27,once,CASSLEQGAREQYF,TGTGCCAGCAGTTTAGAACAGGGGGCTCGAGAGCAGTACTTC
TRBD1,TRBJ2-3,TRBV5-8,NA,CASSPGQGKDTQYF,TGTGCCAGCAGCCCCGGACAGGGCAAAGATACGCAGTATTTT
TRBD1,TRBJ2-1,TRBV9,few,CASSDHRGEAYNEQFF,TGTGCCAGCAGCGACCACAGGGGGGAGGCCTACAATGAGCAGTTCTTC
NA,TRBJ1-5,TRBV18,NA,CASSDQGYSNQPQHF,TGTGCCAGCTCGGACCAGGGTTATAGCAATCAGCCCCAGCATTTT
TRBD2,TRBJ2-4,TRBV28,NA,CASSPRGVLAKNIQYF,TGTGCCAGCAGTCCCCGGGGGGTATTAGCCAAAAACATTCAGTACTTC
NA,TRBJ2-7,TRBV27,NA,CASSLNRVGLEQYF,TGTGCCAGCAGTTTAAACAGGGTGGGGCTCGAGCAGTACTTC
NA,TRBJ1-1,TRBV6-6,NA,CASSPRAGVEAFF,TGTGCCAGCAGTCCTCGGGCGGGTGTTGAAGCTTTCTTT
TRBD2,TRBJ2-1,TRBV12-5,NA,CASGRSGGDYNEQFF,TGTGCTAGTGGTCGTAGCGGGGGGGACTACAATGAGCAGTTCTTC
TRBD2,TRBJ2-5,TRBV6-6,NA,CASRAGTSGKETQYF,TGTGCCAGCAGAGCCGGGACTAGCGGGAAGGAGACCCAGTACTTC
NA,TRBJ1-5,TRBV28,once,CASTGLSNQPQHF,TGTGCCAGCACAGGGTTGAGCAATCAGCCCCAGCATTTT
TRBD2,TRBJ2-7,TRBV19,once,CASSRTGRDYEQYF,TGTGCCAGTAGTCGGACGGGGAGGGATTACGAGCAGTACTTC
NA,TRBJ2-2,TRBV28,NA,CASRPLGDFRTGELFF,TGTGCCAGCAGGCCCCTAGGGGACTTTCGCACCGGGGAGCTGTTTTTT
NA,TRBJ1-2,TRBV20-1,NA,CKGNGYTF,TGCAAGGGGAATGGCTACACCTTC
TRBD1,TRBJ1-4,TRBV28,few,CASSTEGAGLGKLFF,TGTGCCAGCAGTACGGAGGGGGCAGGCCTCGGAAAACTGTTTTTT
NA,TRBJ2-7,TRBV7-9,once,CASSLASRSTYEQYF,TGTGCCAGCAGCTTAGCGAGCAGGTCAACCTACGAGCAGTACTTC
TRBD1,TRBJ2-7,TRBV7-2,NA,CASSFTGGDYEQYF,TGTGCCAGCAGCTTCACAGGGGGAGACTACGAGCAGTACTTC
TRBD2,TRBJ2-5,TRBV19,NA,CASRPLAGEERETQYF,TGTGCCAGTAGGCCTTTAGCGGGAGAGGAGCGGGAGACCCAGTACTTC
NA,TRBJ1-1,TRBV25-1,NA,CASRIGGSNTEAFF,TGTGCCAGCAGAATTGGGGGCAGCAACACTGAAGCTTTCTTT
NA,TRBJ1-1,TRBV2,NA,CASSDSGAGTEAFF,TGTGCCAGCAGTGACTCAGGGGCGGGCACTGAAGCTTTCTTT
NA,TRBJ2-7,TRBV7-3,NA,CASSLGQLGDYEQYF,TGTGCCAGCAGCTTAGGACAGTTGGGTGATTACGAGCAGTACTTC
NA,TRBJ2-7,TRBV2,NA,CASNRANEQYF,TGTGCCAGCAATAGAGCTAACGAGCAGTACTTC
TRBD1,TRBJ2-7,TRBV5-4,NA,CASSLETGTYEQYF,TGTGCCAGCAGCTTGGAGACAGGGACCTACGAGCAGTACTTC
TRBD2,TRBJ2-7,TRBV5-1,once,CASSPGSGRPSYEQYF,TGCGCCAGCAGCCCGGGTAGCGGGAGGCCCTCCTACGAGCAGTACTTC
NA,TRBJ1-6,TRBV25-1,NA,CASSESYSRNSPLHF,TGTGCCAGCAGTGAATCCTACAGTAGGAATTCACCCCTCCACTTT
NA,TRBJ2-4,TRBV21-1,NA,CASSKGKDFPALAKNIQYF,TGTGCCAGCAGTAAAGGGAAGGACTTCCCAGCGCTAGCCAAAAACATTCAGTACTTC
TRBD1,TRBJ1-3,TRBV3-1/TRBV3-2,NA,CASSQGRGLGNTIYF,TGTGCCAGCAGCCAAGGCAGGGGGCTTGGAAACACCATATATTTT
TRBD1,TRBJ2-3,TRBV28,NA,CASSSGGHRTDTQYF,TGTGCCAGCAGTTCAGGGGGCCACCGCACAGATACGCAGTATTTT
NA,TRBJ1-5,TRBV6-5,NA,CASSSSYSQPQHF,TGTGCCAGCAGCTCCTCTTATTCTCAGCCCCAGCATTTT
TRBD1,TRBJ2-7,TRBV27,NA,CASRGQGAYEQYF,TGTGCCAGCAGGGGACAGGGGGCTTACGAGCAGTACTTC
NA,TRBJ1-5,TRBV27,NA,CASSWTEGQPQHF,TGTGCCAGCAGTTGGACAGAAGGTCAGCCCCAGCATTTT
NA,TRBJ2-1,TRBV24-1,NA,CATSDLAGQSSYNEQFF,TGTGCCACCAGTGATTTGGCGGGACAGAGCTCCTACAATGAGCAGTTCTTC
NA,TRBJ1-2,TRBV28,NA,CASSENSQGRNYGYTF,TGTGCCAGCAGCGAAAACTCACAGGGAAGAAACTATGGCTACACCTTC
NA,TRBJ2-1,TRBV28,once,CASIPHGAGRNEQFF,TGTGCCAGCATCCCTCACGGTGCCGGCAGGAATGAGCAGTTCTTC
TRBD2,TRBJ2-1,TRBV6-1,few,CASSELSGGPGNEQFF,TGTGCCAGCAGTGAACTTTCGGGAGGGCCCGGAAATGAGCAGTTCTTC
NA,TRBJ2-7,TRBV7-8,NA,CASSSDRSEQYF,TGTGCCAGCAGCTCAGATCGCTCCGAGCAGTACTTC
TRBD2,TRBJ2-5,TRBV4-3,NA,CASSQDVGTSAGTQYF,TGCGCCAGCAGCCAAGATGTAGGGACTAGCGCGGGTACCCAGTACTTC
TRBD1,TRBJ2-5,TRBV5-4,NA,CASSLWTGPRQETQYF,TGTGCCAGCAGCTTGTGGACAGGGCCCCGCCAAGAGACCCAGTACTTC
TRBD1,TRBJ1-3,TRBV5-4,once,CASSSDRVTGNTIYF,TGTGCCAGCAGCTCGGACAGGGTCACTGGAAACACCATATATTTT
NA,TRBJ2-3,TRBV12-5,once,CASGLPRQGRRTDTQYF,TGTGCTAGTGGTTTGCCCCGGCAGGGGCGGAGGACAGATACGCAGTATTTT
NA,TRBJ1-3,TRBV6-6,NA,CASSPSSSGNTIYF,TGTGCCAGCAGTCCTTCGAGCTCTGGAAACACCATATATTTT
NA,TRBJ2-7,TRBV18,NA,CASSPKGEGEQYF,TGTGCCAGCTCACCTAAAGGGGAAGGGGAGCAGTACTTC
NA,TRBJ1-6,TRBV14,NA,CASSRGGGSPLHF,TGTGCCAGCAGCCGCGGGGGAGGTTCACCCCTCCACTTT
TRBD2,TRBJ2-1,TRBV7-2,NA,CASSLVSGLSDNEQFF,TGTGCCAGCAGCTTAGTTAGCGGGTTATCTGACAATGAGCAGTTCTTC
NA,TRBJ2-6,TRBV28,NA,CASKLAEAGRSSTGANVLTF,TGTGCCAGCAAATTAGCGGAGGCAGGGCGGTCCTCTACTGGGGCCAACGTCCTGACTTTC
TRBD1,TRBJ2-1,TRBV6-5,few,CASRTQGARNEQFF,TGTGCCAGCAGAACTCAGGGGGCGCGTAATGAGCAGTTCTTC
NA,TRBJ2-3,TRBV4-3,NA,CASSQSRLRTDTQYF,TGCGCCAGCAGCCAATCCCGACTGCGCACAGATACGCAGTATTTT
TRBD1,TRBJ1-1,TRBV10-1,NA,CASSRTGGNTEAFF,TGCGCCAGCAGTCGGACAGGGGGCAACACTGAAGCTTTCTTT
TRBD1,TRBJ2-5,TRBV7-2,once,CASSLVGTGAIQETQYF,TGTGCCAGCAGCTTAGTCGGGACAGGGGCCATCCAAGAGACCCAGTACTTC
TRBD2,TRBJ2-5,TRBV4-1,NA,CASSPRRGAGQETQYF,TGCGCCAGCAGCCCTAGGCGGGGAGCGGGGCAAGAGACCCAGTACTTC
TRBD2,TRBJ2-5,TRBV7-2,NA,CASSPQGAGGPEYF,TGTGCCAGCAGCCCCCAGGGAGCGGGAGGGCCTGAGTACTTC
NA,TRBJ2-7,TRBV28,NA,CASSLGTSYEQYF,TGTGCCAGCAGTTTAGGGACATCCTACGAGCAGTACTTC
NA,TRBJ1-1,TRBV10-3,NA,CAIKDSPNTEAFF,TGTGCCATCAAAGACAGTCCCAACACTGAAGCTTTCTTT
NA,TRBJ1-2,TRBV19,NA,CASSIMGGLDYGYTF,TGTGCCAGTAGTATAATGGGGGGGTTGGACTATGGCTACACCTTC
NA,TRBJ2-7,TRBV3-1/TRBV3-2,NA,CASSPSGGTDYEQYF,TGTGCCAGCAGCCCGAGCGGAGGGACCGACTACGAGCAGTACTTC